This TCR beta chain is from a study of Tregs in tolerant kidney transplant recipients. Only in-frame clones appear in the TCRdb table, and some are missing; sequencing was by immunoSEQ multiplex PCR. The sample contains 100,000 to 130,000 clones, around 91% of which appear only once. Germline assignment: CDR1 LNHDA and CDR2 SQIVND (reference sequence). V was clipped by 8 bases and J by 1 base, with 11 bases between them. The CDR3 has 13 residues. The origin of this receptor is a human donor who received a combined kidney and bone marrow transplant. This rearrangement joins TRBV19 to TRBJ1-1, with no clear D. The sample was CD4+ T cells from blood, taken before the transplant. In nucleotides, the CDR3 is TGTGCCAGTTCTGAGGGAAAGAACACTGAAGCTTTCTTT. Protein: CASSEGKNTEAFF.